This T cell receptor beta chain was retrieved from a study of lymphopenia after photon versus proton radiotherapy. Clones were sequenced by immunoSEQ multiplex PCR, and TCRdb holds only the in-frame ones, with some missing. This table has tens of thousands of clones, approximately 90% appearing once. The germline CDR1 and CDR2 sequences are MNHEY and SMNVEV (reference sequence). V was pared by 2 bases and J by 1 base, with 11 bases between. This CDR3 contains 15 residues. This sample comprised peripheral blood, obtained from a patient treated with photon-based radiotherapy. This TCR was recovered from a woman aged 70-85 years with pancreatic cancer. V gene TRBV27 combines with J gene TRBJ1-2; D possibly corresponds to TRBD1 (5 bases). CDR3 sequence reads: CASSLKGQGNYGYTF. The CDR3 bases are TGTGCCAGCAGTTTAAAGGGGCAAGGTAACTATGGCTACACCTTC.